The 18 T cell receptor beta chains reported below all come from one sample, sequenced in a study of T cells in localized non-small cell lung cancer (TCRdb year 2020). The method behind the library was the immunoSEQ multiplex PCR assay. TCRdb stores this immuneACCESS table with in-frame sequences only. Part of the clones is absent; in the studies checked, under half of the shortfall reflects unresolved V genes, and no reason is known for the rest. This sample holds about 59,000 clones; approximately 90% were observed only once. The leading ten clones occupy nearly 20% of the sample. The specimen comprised peripheral blood, sampled before any cancer treatment. The receptors shown here come from a man aged 40 to 75 with stage I lung adenocarcinoma.

By share, this clone counts as medium-sized (0.01 to 0.1%). The chain carries TRBV7-9 and TRBJ1-1; D is perhaps TRBD1 (5 bases). CDR3 length: 13 amino acids. V lost 4 bases, J lost 11 bases, and 17 bases lay in between. CDR1 is SEHNR and CDR2 is FQNEAQ in the germline V gene (reference sequence). DNA of the CDR3: TGTGCCAGCAGCTCGGGCCAGGGTTTTTCCGCTTTCTTT. Amino acid sequence: CASSSGQGFSAFF.

This rearrangement joins TRBV4-2 to TRBJ2-5; possible D gene TRBD1, 5 bases. Deletions cut 0 bases from V and 1 base from J, with 12 bases between. The CDR3 sequence is 16 residues long. The germline V gene encodes CDR1 LGHNA and CDR2 YNFKEQ. The CDR3 here is CASSQELGLGQETQYF. In nucleotides, the CDR3 is TGTGCCAGCAGCCAAGAATTGGGGCTCGGCCAAGAGACCCAGTACTTC.

The DNA of the CDR3 is TGCGCCAGCAGCTTCGCTGCTGCCGGGACTAGCGTCTCCTACGAGCAGTACTTC. The encoded protein is CASSFAAAGTSVSYEQYF. This chain uses TRBV5-1 with TRBJ2-7, with TRBD2 matching 10 bases. The germline V gene has CDR1 SGHRS and CDR2 YFSETQ. The CDR3 is 18 residues long. V was clipped by 2 bases and J by 0 bases; unmatched bases: 11.

The genes are TRBV6-5 and TRBJ1-2, with D possibly matching TRBD1 (5 bases). Deletions cut 6 bases from V and 4 bases from J, with 12 bases between. The length of the CDR3 is 13 residues. Germline V lookup: CDR1 MNHEY, CDR2 SVGAGI. The CDR3 sequence is CASSHRNLYGYTF. The CDR3 coding sequence is TGTGCCAGCAGCCACAGGAACCTCTATGGCTACACCTTC.

V gene TRBV2 combines with J gene TRBJ2-3; D possibly corresponds to TRBD2 (6 bases). With 10 bases removed from V and 3 bases from J, the gap between germline ends came to 14 bases. This CDR3 contains 13 residues. Germline lookup yields CDR1 SNHLY and CDR2 FYNNEI. CDR3 sequence: CATVGGETDTQYF. CDR3 DNA: TGTGCCACGGTCGGGGGAGAAACAGATACGCAGTATTTT.

The chain combines TRBV19 with TRBJ2-3; 9 bases agree with TRBD2. This CDR3 has 14 residues. The germline gives CDR1 LNHDA, CDR2 SQIVND (reference sequence). V trimming: 5 bases; J trimming: 2 bases; junction bases outside the gene matches: 2. CDR3 protein: CASSPSGNTDTQYF. In DNA, the CDR3 is TGTGCCAGTAGTCCTAGCGGGAACACAGATACGCAGTATTTT. Combining the CDR3 with reference TRBV19 and TRBJ2-3 gives the whole variable domain DGGITQSPKYLFRKEGQNVTLSCEQNLNHDAMYWYRQDPGQGLRLIYYSQIVNDFQKGDIAEGYSVSREKKESFPLTVTSAQKNPTAFYLCASSPSGNTDTQYFGPGTRLTVL.

As for this clone: Germline and junction disagree at one end, which may indicate a read error. In DNA form, the CDR3 reads TGTGCTAGCAGCTTACACCCTAGCGTATCCTACGAGCAGTACTTC. Translating gives CASSLHPSVSYEQYF. This chain connects TRBV7-7 to TRBJ2-7, with D perhaps TRBD2 (6 bases). The CDR3 length is 15 residues. Per germline, CDR1 SSHAT and CDR2 FNYEAQ (reference sequence). The whole variable domain, filled in from reference TRBV7-7 and TRBJ2-7, reads GAGVSQSPRYKVTKRGQDVTLRCDPISSHATLYWYQQALGQGPEFLTYFNYEAQPDKSGLPSDRFSAERPEGSISTLTIQRTEQRDSAMYRCASSLHPSVSYEQYFGPGTRLTVT.

This chain links TRBV6-1 with TRBJ2-3; 9 bases map to TRBD1. The CDR3 spans 15 residues. The germline V gene encodes CDR1 MNHNS and CDR2 SASEGT. J gave up 1 base and V 2 bases, and 1 base lay outside the gene matches. This chain's CDR3 is CASSEWDRGTDTQYF. The CDR3 nucleotides are TGTGCCAGCAGTGAATGGGACAGGGGCACAGATACGCAGTATTTT.

The gene calls are TRBV5-1 and TRBJ2-7; TRBD2 is a possible D gene (6 bases). This CDR3 contains 16 residues. Germline V lookup: CDR1 SGHRS, CDR2 YFSETQ. Trimming took 3 bases from V and 3 from J, leaving 19 bases between them. CDR3 nucleotide sequence: TGCGCCAGCAGCTCGTATGTGGGGGGTTCTATCTACGAGCAGTACTTC. Translating gives CASSSYVGGSIYEQYF.

This clone was detected only once. The rearrangement joins TRBV5-1 to TRBJ1-3; a weak D match, TRBD1 (5 bases). The germline V and J ends were trimmed by 6 bases and 2 bases, with 12 bases remaining between them. The CDR3 runs to 14 residues. From germline, CDR1 is SGHRS and CDR2 YFSETQ. The CDR3 DNA follows: TGCGCCAGCACTGGCCAGGGTCCTGGAAACACCATATATTTT. Translating gives CASTGQGPGNTIYF.

The gene calls are TRBV14 and TRBJ2-5; weak D call: TRBD2 (6 bases). There are 14 residues in the CDR3. Germline V gene data show CDR1 as SGHDN and CDR2 as FVKESK. V was shortened by 1 base and J by 5 bases, with 11 bases between the two germline ends. The chain's CDR3 is CASSQGGGVETQYF. DNA for the CDR3: TGTGCCAGCAGCCAAGGGGGAGGAGTGGAGACCCAGTACTTC.

The rearrangement joins TRBV14 to TRBJ2-7; D is possibly TRBD2 (5 bases). CDR1 and CDR2 (germline): SGHDN, FVKESK. V was cut by 5 bases and J by 4 bases, with 12 bases left in between. CDR3 size: 13 residues. The CDR3 DNA follows: TGTGCCAGCAGCTCGGGGTATTCTTACGAGCAGTACTTC. It specifies CASSSGYSYEQYF.

The V gene is TRBV5-1, the J gene TRBJ2-7, with TRBD1 as a possible D gene (6 bases). Trimming took 3 bases from V and 3 from J, leaving 16 bases between them. Germline V gives CDR1 SGHRS, CDR2 YFSETQ. The CDR3 extends over 15 amino acids. Here the CDR3 reads CASSYLWGQDYEQYF. The CDR3 bases are TGCGCCAGCAGCTACTTATGGGGACAAGACTACGAGCAGTACTTC. Filled out from reference TRBV5-1 and TRBJ2-7, the complete variable domain reads KAGVTQTPRYLIKTRGQQVTLSCSPISGHRSVSWYQQTPGQGLQFLFEYFSETQRNKGNFPGRFSGRQFSNSRSEMNVSTLELGDSALYLCASSYLWGQDYEQYFGPGTRLTVT.

This rearrangement joins TRBV28 to TRBJ2-1, with 14 positions matching TRBD2. Trimming cost V 3 bases and J 9 bases; bases outside gene matches: 7. Germline V lookup: CDR1 MDHEN, CDR2 SYDVKM. The CDR3 contains 16 residues. This CDR3 reads CASSFSGLAGAGEQFF. CDR3 coding DNA: TGTGCCAGCAGTTTCTCGGGACTAGCGGGAGCCGGTGAGCAGTTCTTC.

The chain couples TRBV6-1 to TRBJ1-1, with 8 nucleotides matching TRBD1. After removal of 4 bases from V and 5 bases from J, the junction contained 6 bases not matched to a gene. Germline CDR1 and CDR2: MNHNS and SASEGT. The CDR3 is 14 residues long. The CDR3 region is CASSVQGALTEAFF. The DNA for the CDR3 is TGTGCCAGCAGTGTTCAGGGGGCGCTTACTGAAGCTTTCTTT.

The chain joins TRBV5-1 to TRBJ2-1, with D unclear. V shed 1 base and J shed 7 bases, with 9 bases lying between them. CDR1 SGHRS and CDR2 YFSETQ come from the germline V gene. This CDR3 region has 13 residues. CDR3 region: CASSLSRANEQFF. The DNA of the CDR3 is TGCGCCAGCAGCTTGTCCCGGGCAAATGAGCAGTTCTTC.

This clone was detected once. The gene calls are TRBV10-3 and TRBJ1-1; TRBD1 might be the D (6 bases). Germline loops: CDR1 ENHRY, CDR2 SYGVKD. CDR3 length: 12 amino acids. V was clipped by 6 bases and J by 8 bases, with 13 bases between them. The CDR3 nucleotides read TGTGCCATCAGCGTACAGGGACGGGAAGCTTTCTTT. This encodes CAISVQGREAFF.

This chain links TRBV6-5 with TRBJ2-7; 9 bases are a match to TRBD1. Germline CDR1 and CDR2: MNHEY and SVGAGI. The CDR3 consists of 15 residues. The V gene end was trimmed by 6 bases and the J gene end by 3 bases; junction bases not matched to a gene: 9. CDR3 sequence (DNA): TGTGCCAGCAGGAGACGACAGGGGGGCGACTACGAGCAGTACTTC. Amino acids: CASRRRQGGDYEQYF.